The table lists the clone carrying this T cell receptor beta chain with a count of one. Its antigen remains unknown. This entry is derived from a study of blood T cells in healthy people across ages. As for the study in general: Capture by template switching was about one barcoded beta molecule per two T cells.

Study-level findings and limits: Age showed a roughly linear inverse relationship with TCR beta diversity per million T cells.

Using a J-beta primer mix together with a sample-barcoded 5' primer, a second PCR was run for roughly 7 to 11 cycles. Every sample gave at least 3 million paired-end reads containing CDR3. TCRdb fed the 5' RACE reads into MiXCR, producing one record per CDR3 protein. This sample has approximately 830,000 distinct CDR3 sequences, with about 59% found just once. The sample was blood. The receptor's source is a man aged 25-45 years in good health.

CDR3 DNA: TGCGCCAGCAGCCAGTCGGGACTAGCGGGGCTAGAGACCCAGTACTTC. Protein sequence: CASSQSGLAGLETQYF. V and J are TRBV4-3 and TRBJ2-5; TRBD2 matches 13 bases. CDR1 LGHNA and CDR2 YSLEER come from the germline V gene. CDR3 size: 16 residues. The J segment lost 4 bases and the V segment lost 3 bases, leaving 5 bases of the junction unmatched.